The 20 T cell receptor beta chains below all came from one sample that was sequenced in a study of monozygotic twins with inflammatory bowel disease. For each CDR3 protein, TCRdb gives one entry from its re-call of the 5' RACE reads, without DNA. The sample has more than 120,000 distinct CDR3 sequences. The sequenced sample consisted of blood. These receptors were taken from a human donor with ulcerative colitis or Crohn's disease, or a healthy co-twin of an affected twin (not recorded which).

This chain uses TRBV20-1 with TRBJ2-3; TCRdb lists TRBD2, though no DNA is available to test this call. The V gene's germline CDR1 is DFQATT and CDR2 SNEGSKA (reference sequence). The CDR3 is 15 amino acids. This CDR3 reads CSARDPRPGVDTQYF.

V and J are TRBV20-1 and TRBJ1-6; without DNA, the TCRdb call of TRBD1 cannot be checked. The CDR3 is made up of 14 amino acids. Looked up from germline, CDR1 is DFQATT and CDR2 is SNEGSKA (reference sequence). This CDR3 is CSATGQLLDSPLHF.

The chain is built from TRBV11-2 and TRBJ1-1; TCRdb's assignment of TRBD1 cannot be checked, as there is no DNA. Per the germline V gene, CDR1 is SGHAT and CDR2 is FQNNGV. The CDR3 is 15 amino acids. This CDR3 reads CASSLLTGVYTEAFF.

J is TRBJ1-2 and V is TRBV19; the D call of TRBD1 rests on TCRdb alone, since no DNA is present to check it. This CDR3 is 16 amino acids long. Germline CDR1 and CDR2: LNHDA and SQIVND (reference sequence). The CDR3 spells CASRSTGGLTNYGYTF.

V usage is TRBV7-2 and J usage is TRBJ1-5. The CDR3 is made up of 15 amino acids. The germline V gene encodes CDR1 SGHTA and CDR2 FQGNSA. CDR3: CASSLEAFEAQPQHF.

The chain uses TRBV27 and TRBJ2-3; the TRBD2 assignment by TCRdb is unverifiable without DNA. This CDR3 has 14 residues. Germline CDR1 MNHEY, CDR2 SMNVEV (reference sequence). The CDR3 loop reads CASNQADSTDTQYF.

This sequence joins TRBV28 and TRBJ2-7; the TRBD1 assignment by TCRdb is unverifiable without DNA. The length of the CDR3 is 13 residues. Germline CDR1 MDHEN, CDR2 SYDVKM. The chain's CDR3 is CATLRMSLDEQYF.

V is TRBV7-8 and J is TRBJ2-3; lacking DNA, the TRBD1 call made by TCRdb goes unchecked. Looked up from germline, CDR1 is SGHVS and CDR2 is FQNEAQ. The CDR3 is made up of 16 amino acids. CDR3 in amino acids: CASSLAGAQGAGTQYF.

This sequence joins TRBV4-3 and TRBJ2-1; TCRdb lists TRBD2, though no DNA is available to test this call. Germline V gene lookup returns CDR1 LGHNA and CDR2 YSLEER. The CDR3 contains 13 residues. The chain's CDR3 is CASSQDIAYEQFF.

The chain recombines TRBV28 with TRBJ2-7; TCRdb lists TRBD2, though no DNA is available to test this call. Germline CDR1 and CDR2: MDHEN and SYDVKM. The CDR3 runs 14 residues. The CDR3: CASSLTSGSYEQYF.

The chain carries TRBV4-3 and TRBJ2-3; with no DNA, the TCRdb D assignment of TRBD2 cannot be verified. The CDR3 consists of 15 residues. The germline V gene encodes CDR1 LGHNA and CDR2 YSLEER. The CDR3 region is CASSLGSSRTDTQYF.

V gene TRBV5-4 combines with J gene TRBJ2-1; TCRdb names TRBD2, which stays unverified in the absence of DNA. The CDR3 is 16 amino acids. Germline CDR1 reads SGHNT; CDR2 reads YYREEE (reference sequence). Here the CDR3 reads CASSSRTSGAYNEQFF.

The rearrangement links TRBV7-2 to TRBJ1-1; TCRdb's assignment of TRBD1 cannot be checked, as there is no DNA. This CDR3 is 15 amino acids long. Germline V gene sequence: CDR1 SGHTA, CDR2 FQGNSA. CDR3 region: CASSPRGQGFSEAFF. Variable domain in full (rest from reference TRBV7-2 and TRBJ1-1): GAGVSQSPSNKVTEKGKDVELRCDPISGHTALYWYRQSLGQGLEFLIYFQGNSAPDKSGLPSDRFSAERTGGSVSTLTIQRTQQEDSAVYLCASSPRGQGFSEAFFGQGTRLTVV.

The chain links TRBV20-1 to TRBJ2-7; TCRdb's D gene call, TRBD2, goes unchecked for lack of DNA. This CDR3 comprises 15 residues. The germline CDR1 and CDR2 sequences are DFQATT and SNEGSKA (reference sequence). The CDR3 is CSASNPRPGLREQYF.

V gene TRBV15 combines with J gene TRBJ2-7; TCRdb calls TRBD2, which cannot be checked without DNA. The CDR3 runs 14 residues. The germline V gene has CDR1 LNHNV and CDR2 YYDKDF (reference sequence). The CDR3 loop is CATSRGGYTYEQYF.

V usage is TRBV5-1 and J usage is TRBJ1-2; TCRdb designates TRBD1, a call that cannot be tested without DNA. The CDR3 runs 14 residues. CDR1 and CDR2 from the germline V gene are SGHRS and YFSETQ. This chain's CDR3 is CASSDLQGRNGYTF.

The V and J genes are TRBV12-3 or TRBV12-4 and TRBJ1-5; TCRdb proposes TRBD1, but this gene call is untestable without DNA. The CDR3 spans 13 residues. The CDR3 here is CASSTQGNQPQHF.

The genes are TRBV20-1 and TRBJ2-5. There are 13 residues in the CDR3. The germline V gene encodes CDR1 DFQATT and CDR2 SNEGSKA (reference sequence). CDR3 region: CSAIWVTQETQYF.

The V and J genes are TRBV12-3 or TRBV12-4 and TRBJ1-1. This CDR3 has 13 residues. The CDR3 spells CASSLSGPTEAFF.

The chain is built from TRBV29-1 and TRBJ1-2; TCRdb calls TRBD1, which cannot be checked without DNA. The CDR3 loop spans 16 amino acids. Germline CDR1 is SQVTM and CDR2 is ANQGSEA. CDR3 residues: CSVAPGWGMVNYGYTF.